This T cell receptor beta chain was found in a study of CD8+ T cells in alopecia areata. RNA was isolated and reverse transcribed to cDNA, the sequencing template. Sequencing used immunoSEQ multiplex PCR; TCRdb keeps in-frame clones, though not all of them. The repertoire holds about 160,000 clones, with less than 80% as singletons. Study conclusions and caveats: It was less clear whether patients shared TCRs than it was in mice, possibly because of HLA. Many expanded lesional clones persisted during tofacitinib (in both scalp and blood).

Stated treatment: oral pan-JAK inhibitor, 5-10 mg twice daily. Concerning this clone itself: The antigen is undetermined.

The V gene lost 4 bases and the J gene lost 0 bases, with 18 bases spanning the gap. The CDR3 is 16 residues long. Germline V gene sequence: CDR1 GTSNPN, CDR2 SVGIG (reference sequence). Source: CD4+ T cells sorted from blood, taken at week 24, from a patient treated with tofacitinib. This rearrangement joins TRBV30 to TRBJ2-5; tentatively, D is TRBD1 (6 bases). This receptor was obtained from a human donor with alopecia areata. The CDR3 loop reads CAWTVGSGTNQETQYF. Written as DNA, the CDR3 is TGTGCCTGGACCGTAGGCTCCGGGACAAACCAAGAGACCCAGTACTTC.